These 13 T cell receptor beta chains were all obtained from the same sample, sequenced in a study of T cell responses to AZD1222 COVID-19 vaccine. Profiling relied on immunoSEQ multiplex PCR, and the TCRdb table lists in-frame clones only, not all of them. Of 95,000 to 150,000 clones listed, around 90% are singletons. Source: peripheral blood, taken 28 days after the second AZD1222 dose. The receptors originated from an adult who received the AZD1222 COVID-19 vaccine.

This chain uses TRBV4-1 with TRBJ1-5, with D tentatively TRBD1 (6 bases). The CDR3 has 17 residues. The germline V gene has CDR1 MGHRA and CDR2 YSYEKL. The V and J ends lost 4 bases and 2 bases respectively, with 18 bases between them. In nucleotides, the CDR3 is TGCGCCAGCAGCCGAGAATTCAGGGGTAGAGGCAATCAGCCCCAGCATTTT. Translation: CASSREFRGRGNQPQHF.

J is TRBJ1-4 and V is TRBV7-2; D is unresolved. Germline assignment: CDR1 SGHTA and CDR2 FQGNSA. Trimming shortened V by 0 bases and J by 8 bases, and 10 bases separated the two germline ends. This CDR3 spans 14 amino acids. CDR3 amino acids: CASSLALQAEKLFF. CDR3 bases: TGTGCCAGCAGCTTAGCTTTGCAGGCAGAAAAACTGTTTTTT.

For the CDR3, the DNA is TGTGCCAGCAGCGTAAAAGAGGTTGTGCGCGGCCATTGGCGTGAGCAGTTCTTC. Translation gives CASSVKEVVRGHWREQFF. The J gene is TRBJ2-1, the V gene TRBV9; D not certain. Trimming took off 1 base at V and 9 bases at J, with 26 bases between the two ends. Germline lookup yields CDR1 SGDLS and CDR2 YYNGEE. The CDR3 runs to 18 residues.

The rearrangement links TRBV24-1 to TRBJ2-1, with D perhaps TRBD2 (6 bases). The CDR3 runs to 13 residues. Trimming removed 3 bases at V and 7 bases at J, with 9 bases between. Germline-derived CDR1 and CDR2 are KGHDR and SFDVKD. The DNA of the CDR3 is TGTGCCACCAGTGATCCTAGCGCAAATGAGCAGTTCTTC. This encodes CATSDPSANEQFF.

V usage is TRBV15 and J usage is TRBJ2-6; possibly TRBD2 for D (6 bases). The CDR3 runs to 16 residues. From germline, CDR1 is LNHNV and CDR2 YYDKDF (reference sequence). V dropped 3 bases and J dropped 0 bases, with 9 bases sitting between them. The CDR3 coding sequence is TGTGCCACCAGCAGGGGACTTTCCTCTGGGGCCAACGTCCTGACTTTC. Translating it yields CATSRGLSSGANVLTF.

The V and J genes are TRBV11-2 and TRBJ2-3; TRBD1 matches 8 bases. After removal of 5 bases from V and 3 bases from J, the junction contained 7 bases not matched to a gene. The CDR3 runs to 15 residues. CDR1 SGHAT and CDR2 FQNNGV come from the germline V gene. The CDR3 loop is CASSPWDRQTDTQYF. The CDR3 region has the DNA TGTGCCAGCAGCCCCTGGGACAGGCAGACAGATACGCAGTATTTT.

This chain connects TRBV3-1 (or the pseudogene TRBV3-2) to TRBJ1-5; maybe TRBD1 (6 bases). In germline, CDR1 is LGHDT, CDR2 YNNKEL (reference sequence). The CDR3 length is 14 residues. Trimming removed 5 bases from V and 9 bases from J, with 17 bases in between. CDR3 amino acids: CASSAQQGRGPQHF. Here the CDR3 DNA reads TGTGCCAGCAGCGCCCAACAGGGACGGGGGCCCCAGCATTTT.

The chain has TRBV5-1 and TRBJ1-4; no reliable D call. V shed 0 bases and J shed 2 bases, with 8 bases lying between them. This CDR3 has 15 residues. Per germline, CDR1 SGHRS and CDR2 YFSETQ. The CDR3 nucleotides read TGCGCCAGCAGCTTGGGTGGTTCGACTAATGAAAAACTGTTTTTT. As protein: CASSLGGSTNEKLFF.

The CDR3 reads CASSLVERADYNEQFF. The CDR3 coding sequence is TGTGCCAGCAGCTTGGTAGAGAGGGCGGACTACAATGAGCAGTTCTTC. The chain links TRBV5-8 to TRBJ2-1, with D possibly being TRBD2 (5 bases). V was cut by 0 bases and J by 3 bases, with 13 bases left in between. This CDR3 region has 16 residues. CDR1 and CDR2 (germline): SGHTS, YDEGEE.

In its sample, this clone was seen once. This sequence joins TRBV10-2 and TRBJ2-3; 10 nucleotides match TRBD1. The CDR3 contains 18 residues. After removal of 9 bases from V and 1 base from J, the junction contained 16 bases not matched to a gene. CDR1 is WSHSY and CDR2 is SAAADI in the germline V gene. CDR3 coding DNA: TGCGCCAGAACGAATCCCGGGACAGGGGCGGTTGGCACAGATACGCAGTATTTT. Residues: CARTNPGTGAVGTDTQYF.

This clone was seen a handful of times. V usage is TRBV4-2 and J usage is TRBJ1-2; D unclear. The CDR3 consists of 13 residues. CDR1 and CDR2 from the germline V gene are LGHNA and YNFKEQ. The V and J ends lost 0 bases and 3 bases respectively, with 5 bases between them. For the CDR3, the DNA is TGTGCCAGCAGCCAAGATATAGACTATGGCTACACCTTC. Protein sequence: CASSQDIDYGYTF.

The rearrangement links TRBV7-3 to TRBJ2-7, with TRBD1 identical over 8 bases. This CDR3 has 13 residues. Germline V gives CDR1 SGHTA, CDR2 FQGTGA. V lost 1 base to trimming and J lost 9 bases; unmatched junction nucleotides: 5. The CDR3: CASSLIGTGTQYF. The DNA for the CDR3 is TGTGCCAGCAGCTTAATAGGGACAGGCACGCAGTACTTC.

This clone was observed a single time. The CDR3 coding sequence is TGTGCCAGCAGCCCGACACCTTTCGGGGGCTACACCTTC. Encoded protein: CASSPTPFGGYTF. The chain joins TRBV25-1 to TRBJ1-2; no reliable D call. Trimming took 6 bases from V and 8 from J, leaving 16 bases between them. From germline, CDR1 is MGHDK and CDR2 SYGVNS. The CDR3 length is 13 residues.